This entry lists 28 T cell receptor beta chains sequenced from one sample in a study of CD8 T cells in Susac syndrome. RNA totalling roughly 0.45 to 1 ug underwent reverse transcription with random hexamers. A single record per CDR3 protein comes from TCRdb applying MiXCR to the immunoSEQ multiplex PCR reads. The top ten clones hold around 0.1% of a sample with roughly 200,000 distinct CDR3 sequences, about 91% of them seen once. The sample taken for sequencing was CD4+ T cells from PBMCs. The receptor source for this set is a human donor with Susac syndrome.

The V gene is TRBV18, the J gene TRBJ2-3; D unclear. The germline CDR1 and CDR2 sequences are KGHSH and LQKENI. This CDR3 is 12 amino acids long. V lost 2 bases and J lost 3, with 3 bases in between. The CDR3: CASSPETDTQYF. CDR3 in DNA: TGTGCCAGCTCACCAGAAACAGATACGCAGTATTTT.

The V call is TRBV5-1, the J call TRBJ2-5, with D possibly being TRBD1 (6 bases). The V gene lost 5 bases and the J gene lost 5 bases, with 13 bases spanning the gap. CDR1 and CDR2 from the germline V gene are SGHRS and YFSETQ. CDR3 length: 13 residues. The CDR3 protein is CASRDTGHETQYF. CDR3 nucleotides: TGCGCCAGCAGGGATACAGGGCACGAGACCCAGTACTTC. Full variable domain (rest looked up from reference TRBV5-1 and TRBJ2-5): KAGVTQTPRYLIKTRGQQVTLSCSPISGHRSVSWYQQTPGQGLQFLFEYFSETQRNKGNFPGRFSGRQFSNSRSEMNVSTLELGDSALYLCASRDTGHETQYFGPGTRLLVL.

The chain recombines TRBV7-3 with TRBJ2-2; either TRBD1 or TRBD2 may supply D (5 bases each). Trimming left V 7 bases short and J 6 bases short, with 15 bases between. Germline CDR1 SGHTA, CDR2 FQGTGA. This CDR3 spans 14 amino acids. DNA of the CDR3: TGTGCCAGCACCCCTGGGGGAGAGGCCGGGGAGCTGTTTTTT. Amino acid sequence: CASTPGGEAGELFF. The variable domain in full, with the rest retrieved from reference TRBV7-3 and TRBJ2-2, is GAGVSQTPSNKVTEKGKYVELRCDPISGHTALYWYRQSLGQGPEFLIYFQGTGAADDSGLPNDRFFAVRPEGSVSTLKIQRTERGDSAVYLCASTPGGEAGELFFGEGSRLTVL.

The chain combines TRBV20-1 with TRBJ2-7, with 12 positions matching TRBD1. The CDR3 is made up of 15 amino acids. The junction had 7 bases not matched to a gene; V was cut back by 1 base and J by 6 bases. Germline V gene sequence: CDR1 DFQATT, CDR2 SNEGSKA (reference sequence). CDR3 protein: CSARAGTGGLSEQYF. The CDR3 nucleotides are TGCAGTGCTAGAGCGGGGACAGGGGGCTTATCCGAGCAGTACTTC.

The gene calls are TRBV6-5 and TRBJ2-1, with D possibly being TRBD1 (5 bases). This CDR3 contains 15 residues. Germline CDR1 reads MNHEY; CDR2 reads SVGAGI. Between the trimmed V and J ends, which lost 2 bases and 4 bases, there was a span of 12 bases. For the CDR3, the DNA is TGTGCCAGCAGTTACGGCCAGGGCTTATACAATGAGCAGTTCTTC. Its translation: CASSYGQGLYNEQFF.

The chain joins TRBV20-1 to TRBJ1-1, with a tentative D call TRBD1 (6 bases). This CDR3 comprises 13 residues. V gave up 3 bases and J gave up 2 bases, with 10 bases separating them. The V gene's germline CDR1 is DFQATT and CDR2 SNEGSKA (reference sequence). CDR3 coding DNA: TGCAGTGCTAGTTGGACAGTTAACACTGAAGCTTTCTTT. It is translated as CSASWTVNTEAFF.

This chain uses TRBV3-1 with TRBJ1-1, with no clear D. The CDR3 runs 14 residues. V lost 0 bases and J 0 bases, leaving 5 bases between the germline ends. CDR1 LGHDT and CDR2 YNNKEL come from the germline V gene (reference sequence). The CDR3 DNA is TGTGCCAGCAGCCAAGATGGGATGAACACTGAAGCTTTCTTT. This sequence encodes CASSQDGMNTEAFF.

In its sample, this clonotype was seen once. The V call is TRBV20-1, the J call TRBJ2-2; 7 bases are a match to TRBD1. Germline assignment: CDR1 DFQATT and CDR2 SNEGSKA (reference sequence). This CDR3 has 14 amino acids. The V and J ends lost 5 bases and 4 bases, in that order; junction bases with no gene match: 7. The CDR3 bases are TGCAGTGCTTGGAAGGGGGCCGGCACCGGGGAGCTGTTTTTT. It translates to CSAWKGAGTGELFF.

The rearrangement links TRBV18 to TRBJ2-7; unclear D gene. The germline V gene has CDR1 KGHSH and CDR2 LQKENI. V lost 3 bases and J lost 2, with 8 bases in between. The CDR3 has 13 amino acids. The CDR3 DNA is TGTGCCAGCTCACCGCAGTCGGCCTACGAGCAGTACTTC. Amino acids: CASSPQSAYEQYF.

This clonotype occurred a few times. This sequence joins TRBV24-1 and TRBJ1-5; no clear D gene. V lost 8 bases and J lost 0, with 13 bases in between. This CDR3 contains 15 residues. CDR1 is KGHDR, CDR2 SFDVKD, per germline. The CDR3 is CATMNDCDSNQPQHF. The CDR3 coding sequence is TGTGCCACCATGAACGACTGTGATAGCAATCAGCCCCAGCATTTT.

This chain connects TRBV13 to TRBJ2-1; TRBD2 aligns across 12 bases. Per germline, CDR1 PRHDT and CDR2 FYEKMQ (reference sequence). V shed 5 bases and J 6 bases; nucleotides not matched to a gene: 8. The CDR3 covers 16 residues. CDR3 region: CASSAATSGGRNEQFF. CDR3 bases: TGTGCCAGCAGCGCGGCGACTAGCGGGGGTCGCAATGAGCAGTTCTTC.

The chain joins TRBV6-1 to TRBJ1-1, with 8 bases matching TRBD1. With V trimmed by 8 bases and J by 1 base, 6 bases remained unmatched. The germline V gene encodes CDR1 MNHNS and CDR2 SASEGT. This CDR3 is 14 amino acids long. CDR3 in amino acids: CASRWTGQNTEAFF. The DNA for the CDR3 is TGTGCCAGCCGATGGACAGGGCAGAACACTGAAGCTTTCTTT.

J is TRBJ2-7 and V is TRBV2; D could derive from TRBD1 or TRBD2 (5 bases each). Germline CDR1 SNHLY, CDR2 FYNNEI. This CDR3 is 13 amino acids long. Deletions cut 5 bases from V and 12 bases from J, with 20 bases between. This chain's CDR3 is CASSNRRDGNAYF. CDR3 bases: TGTGCCAGCAGTAACCGACGGGACGGGAACGCGTACTTC. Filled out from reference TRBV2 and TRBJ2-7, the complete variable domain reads EPEVTQTPSHQVTQMGQEVILRCVPISNHLYFYWYRQILGQKVEFLVSFYNNEISEKSEIFDDQFSVERPDGSNFTLKIRSTKLEDSAMYFCASSNRRDGNAYFGPGTRLTVT.

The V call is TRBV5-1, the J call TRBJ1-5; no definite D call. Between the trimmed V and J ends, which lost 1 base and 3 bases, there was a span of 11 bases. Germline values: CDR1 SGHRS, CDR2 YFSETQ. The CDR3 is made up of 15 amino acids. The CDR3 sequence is CASSLFPGDNQPQHF. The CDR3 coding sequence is TGCGCCAGCAGCTTGTTTCCCGGGGACAATCAGCCCCAGCATTTT.

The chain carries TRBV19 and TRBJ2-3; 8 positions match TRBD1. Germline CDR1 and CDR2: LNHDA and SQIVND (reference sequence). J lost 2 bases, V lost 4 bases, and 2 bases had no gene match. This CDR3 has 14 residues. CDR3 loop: CASSKTGDTDTQYF. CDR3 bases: TGTGCCAGTAGTAAGACAGGGGACACAGATACGCAGTATTTT.

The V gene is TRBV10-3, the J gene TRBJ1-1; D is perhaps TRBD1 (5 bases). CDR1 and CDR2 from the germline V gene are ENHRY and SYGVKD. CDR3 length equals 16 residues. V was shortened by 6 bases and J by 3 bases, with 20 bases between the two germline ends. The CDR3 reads CAIRFQGFGSDTEAFF. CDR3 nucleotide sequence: TGTGCCATCAGGTTCCAGGGTTTTGGATCCGACACTGAAGCTTTCTTT.

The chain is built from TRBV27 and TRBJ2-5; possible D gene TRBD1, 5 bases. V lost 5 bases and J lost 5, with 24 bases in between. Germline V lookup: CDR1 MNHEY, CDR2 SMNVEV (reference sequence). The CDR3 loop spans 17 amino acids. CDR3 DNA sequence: TGTGCCAGCAGTACGAAACGAGGACACGCAGCACAGGAGACCCAGTACTTC. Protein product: CASSTKRGHAAQETQYF.

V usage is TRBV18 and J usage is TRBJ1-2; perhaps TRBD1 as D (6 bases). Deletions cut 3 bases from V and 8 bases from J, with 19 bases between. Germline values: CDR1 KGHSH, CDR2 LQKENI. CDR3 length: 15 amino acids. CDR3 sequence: CASSPDSDSARGYTF. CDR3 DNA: TGTGCCAGCTCACCGGACAGCGACTCTGCCCGAGGCTACACCTTC.

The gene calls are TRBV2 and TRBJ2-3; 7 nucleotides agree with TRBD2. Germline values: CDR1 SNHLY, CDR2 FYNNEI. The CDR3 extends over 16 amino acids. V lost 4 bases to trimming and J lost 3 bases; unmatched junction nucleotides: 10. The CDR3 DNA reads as TGTGCCAGCAGTGGAGGTCGGGAGGAGAGGACAGATACGCAGTATTTT. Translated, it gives CASSGGREERTDTQYF.

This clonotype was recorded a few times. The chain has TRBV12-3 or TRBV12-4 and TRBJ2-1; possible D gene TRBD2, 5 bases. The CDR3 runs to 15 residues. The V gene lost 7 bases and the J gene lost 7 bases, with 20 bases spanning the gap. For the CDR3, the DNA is TGTGCCAGCAATAAAAGAGGCGGGCAGGTAAATGAGCAGTTCTTC. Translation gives CASNKRGGQVNEQFF.

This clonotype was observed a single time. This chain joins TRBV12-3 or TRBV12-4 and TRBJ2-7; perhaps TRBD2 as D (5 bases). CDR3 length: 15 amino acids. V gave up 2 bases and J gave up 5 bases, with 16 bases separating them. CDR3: CASSLSPSGFHEQYF. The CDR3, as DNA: TGTGCCAGCAGTTTATCACCTTCGGGGTTCCACGAGCAGTACTTC.

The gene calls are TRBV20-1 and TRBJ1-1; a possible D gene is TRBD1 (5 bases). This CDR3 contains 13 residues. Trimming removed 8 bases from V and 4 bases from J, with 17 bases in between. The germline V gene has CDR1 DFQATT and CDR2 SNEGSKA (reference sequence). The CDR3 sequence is CSCWGELGTEAFF. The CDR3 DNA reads TGCAGTTGTTGGGGGGAATTGGGCACTGAAGCTTTCTTT.

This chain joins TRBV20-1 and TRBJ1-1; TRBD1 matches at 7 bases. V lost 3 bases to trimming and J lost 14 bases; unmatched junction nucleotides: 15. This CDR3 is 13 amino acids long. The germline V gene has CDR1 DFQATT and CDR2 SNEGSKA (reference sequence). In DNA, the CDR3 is TGCAGTGCTAGTTTAGGGGAATCCAGGGGGATCTTCTTT. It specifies CSASLGESRGIFF.

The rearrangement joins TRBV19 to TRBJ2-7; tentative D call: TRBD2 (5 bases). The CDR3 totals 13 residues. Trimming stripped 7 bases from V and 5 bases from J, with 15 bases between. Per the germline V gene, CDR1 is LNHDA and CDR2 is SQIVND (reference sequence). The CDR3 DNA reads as TGTGCCAGTACCAACGTGGCGCGGGACGAGCAGTACTTC. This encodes CASTNVARDEQYF.

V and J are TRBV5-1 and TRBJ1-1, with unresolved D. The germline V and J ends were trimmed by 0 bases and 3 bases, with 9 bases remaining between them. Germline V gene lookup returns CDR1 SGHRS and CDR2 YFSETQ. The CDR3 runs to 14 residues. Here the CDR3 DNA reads TGCGCCAGCAGCTTGGTTCGGGGTGACACTGAAGCTTTCTTT. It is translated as CASSLVRGDTEAFF.

CDR3 sequence reads: CASSIEQGNTEAFF. DNA of the CDR3: TGTGCCAGTAGTATAGAACAAGGGAACACTGAAGCTTTCTTT. The chain employs TRBV19 and TRBJ1-1; D ambiguous. Looked up from germline, CDR1 is LNHDA and CDR2 is SQIVND (reference sequence). This CDR3 has 14 amino acids. The V gene lost 0 bases and the J gene lost 1 base, with 6 bases spanning the gap.

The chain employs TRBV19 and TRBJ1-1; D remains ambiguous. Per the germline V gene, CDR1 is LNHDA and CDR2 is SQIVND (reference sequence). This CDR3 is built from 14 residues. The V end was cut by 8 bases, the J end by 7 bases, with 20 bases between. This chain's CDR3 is CASRGSLWGGEAFF. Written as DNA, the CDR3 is TGTGCCAGTCGAGGCTCACTATGGGGTGGTGAAGCTTTCTTT.

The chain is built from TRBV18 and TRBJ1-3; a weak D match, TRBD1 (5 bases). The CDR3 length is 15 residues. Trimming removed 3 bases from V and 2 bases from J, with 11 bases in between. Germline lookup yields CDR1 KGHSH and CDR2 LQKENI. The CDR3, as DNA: TGTGCCAGCTCACCCGGGGCCCAACCTGGAAACACCATATATTTT. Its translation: CASSPGAQPGNTIYF.